The T cell receptor (beta chain) described here comes from a study of cytomegalovirus exposure and HLA in healthy donors. Generated by immunoSEQ multiplex PCR, the TCRdb table keeps only in-frame clones and is missing some. The profile shows some 140,000 clones, 85% to 90% of them singletons. Sequencing used PBMCs. This TCR came from a woman between 18 and 29 years old in good health and CMV-seropositive.

CDR3 in DNA: TGCGCCAGCAGCTTCTCGGAGACCAATAATTCACCCCTCCACTTT. Its protein is CASSFSETNNSPLHF. The chain uses TRBV5-1 and TRBJ1-6; D call uncertain. V was shortened by 2 bases and J by 5 bases, with 11 bases between the two germline ends. Germline V gene lookup returns CDR1 SGHRS and CDR2 YFSETQ. The CDR3 consists of 15 residues. The entire variable domain, with the rest obtained from reference TRBV5-1 and TRBJ1-6, is as follows: KAGVTQTPRYLIKTRGQQVTLSCSPISGHRSVSWYQQTPGQGLQFLFEYFSETQRNKGNFPGRFSGRQFSNSRSEMNVSTLELGDSALYLCASSFSETNNSPLHFGNGTRLTVT.